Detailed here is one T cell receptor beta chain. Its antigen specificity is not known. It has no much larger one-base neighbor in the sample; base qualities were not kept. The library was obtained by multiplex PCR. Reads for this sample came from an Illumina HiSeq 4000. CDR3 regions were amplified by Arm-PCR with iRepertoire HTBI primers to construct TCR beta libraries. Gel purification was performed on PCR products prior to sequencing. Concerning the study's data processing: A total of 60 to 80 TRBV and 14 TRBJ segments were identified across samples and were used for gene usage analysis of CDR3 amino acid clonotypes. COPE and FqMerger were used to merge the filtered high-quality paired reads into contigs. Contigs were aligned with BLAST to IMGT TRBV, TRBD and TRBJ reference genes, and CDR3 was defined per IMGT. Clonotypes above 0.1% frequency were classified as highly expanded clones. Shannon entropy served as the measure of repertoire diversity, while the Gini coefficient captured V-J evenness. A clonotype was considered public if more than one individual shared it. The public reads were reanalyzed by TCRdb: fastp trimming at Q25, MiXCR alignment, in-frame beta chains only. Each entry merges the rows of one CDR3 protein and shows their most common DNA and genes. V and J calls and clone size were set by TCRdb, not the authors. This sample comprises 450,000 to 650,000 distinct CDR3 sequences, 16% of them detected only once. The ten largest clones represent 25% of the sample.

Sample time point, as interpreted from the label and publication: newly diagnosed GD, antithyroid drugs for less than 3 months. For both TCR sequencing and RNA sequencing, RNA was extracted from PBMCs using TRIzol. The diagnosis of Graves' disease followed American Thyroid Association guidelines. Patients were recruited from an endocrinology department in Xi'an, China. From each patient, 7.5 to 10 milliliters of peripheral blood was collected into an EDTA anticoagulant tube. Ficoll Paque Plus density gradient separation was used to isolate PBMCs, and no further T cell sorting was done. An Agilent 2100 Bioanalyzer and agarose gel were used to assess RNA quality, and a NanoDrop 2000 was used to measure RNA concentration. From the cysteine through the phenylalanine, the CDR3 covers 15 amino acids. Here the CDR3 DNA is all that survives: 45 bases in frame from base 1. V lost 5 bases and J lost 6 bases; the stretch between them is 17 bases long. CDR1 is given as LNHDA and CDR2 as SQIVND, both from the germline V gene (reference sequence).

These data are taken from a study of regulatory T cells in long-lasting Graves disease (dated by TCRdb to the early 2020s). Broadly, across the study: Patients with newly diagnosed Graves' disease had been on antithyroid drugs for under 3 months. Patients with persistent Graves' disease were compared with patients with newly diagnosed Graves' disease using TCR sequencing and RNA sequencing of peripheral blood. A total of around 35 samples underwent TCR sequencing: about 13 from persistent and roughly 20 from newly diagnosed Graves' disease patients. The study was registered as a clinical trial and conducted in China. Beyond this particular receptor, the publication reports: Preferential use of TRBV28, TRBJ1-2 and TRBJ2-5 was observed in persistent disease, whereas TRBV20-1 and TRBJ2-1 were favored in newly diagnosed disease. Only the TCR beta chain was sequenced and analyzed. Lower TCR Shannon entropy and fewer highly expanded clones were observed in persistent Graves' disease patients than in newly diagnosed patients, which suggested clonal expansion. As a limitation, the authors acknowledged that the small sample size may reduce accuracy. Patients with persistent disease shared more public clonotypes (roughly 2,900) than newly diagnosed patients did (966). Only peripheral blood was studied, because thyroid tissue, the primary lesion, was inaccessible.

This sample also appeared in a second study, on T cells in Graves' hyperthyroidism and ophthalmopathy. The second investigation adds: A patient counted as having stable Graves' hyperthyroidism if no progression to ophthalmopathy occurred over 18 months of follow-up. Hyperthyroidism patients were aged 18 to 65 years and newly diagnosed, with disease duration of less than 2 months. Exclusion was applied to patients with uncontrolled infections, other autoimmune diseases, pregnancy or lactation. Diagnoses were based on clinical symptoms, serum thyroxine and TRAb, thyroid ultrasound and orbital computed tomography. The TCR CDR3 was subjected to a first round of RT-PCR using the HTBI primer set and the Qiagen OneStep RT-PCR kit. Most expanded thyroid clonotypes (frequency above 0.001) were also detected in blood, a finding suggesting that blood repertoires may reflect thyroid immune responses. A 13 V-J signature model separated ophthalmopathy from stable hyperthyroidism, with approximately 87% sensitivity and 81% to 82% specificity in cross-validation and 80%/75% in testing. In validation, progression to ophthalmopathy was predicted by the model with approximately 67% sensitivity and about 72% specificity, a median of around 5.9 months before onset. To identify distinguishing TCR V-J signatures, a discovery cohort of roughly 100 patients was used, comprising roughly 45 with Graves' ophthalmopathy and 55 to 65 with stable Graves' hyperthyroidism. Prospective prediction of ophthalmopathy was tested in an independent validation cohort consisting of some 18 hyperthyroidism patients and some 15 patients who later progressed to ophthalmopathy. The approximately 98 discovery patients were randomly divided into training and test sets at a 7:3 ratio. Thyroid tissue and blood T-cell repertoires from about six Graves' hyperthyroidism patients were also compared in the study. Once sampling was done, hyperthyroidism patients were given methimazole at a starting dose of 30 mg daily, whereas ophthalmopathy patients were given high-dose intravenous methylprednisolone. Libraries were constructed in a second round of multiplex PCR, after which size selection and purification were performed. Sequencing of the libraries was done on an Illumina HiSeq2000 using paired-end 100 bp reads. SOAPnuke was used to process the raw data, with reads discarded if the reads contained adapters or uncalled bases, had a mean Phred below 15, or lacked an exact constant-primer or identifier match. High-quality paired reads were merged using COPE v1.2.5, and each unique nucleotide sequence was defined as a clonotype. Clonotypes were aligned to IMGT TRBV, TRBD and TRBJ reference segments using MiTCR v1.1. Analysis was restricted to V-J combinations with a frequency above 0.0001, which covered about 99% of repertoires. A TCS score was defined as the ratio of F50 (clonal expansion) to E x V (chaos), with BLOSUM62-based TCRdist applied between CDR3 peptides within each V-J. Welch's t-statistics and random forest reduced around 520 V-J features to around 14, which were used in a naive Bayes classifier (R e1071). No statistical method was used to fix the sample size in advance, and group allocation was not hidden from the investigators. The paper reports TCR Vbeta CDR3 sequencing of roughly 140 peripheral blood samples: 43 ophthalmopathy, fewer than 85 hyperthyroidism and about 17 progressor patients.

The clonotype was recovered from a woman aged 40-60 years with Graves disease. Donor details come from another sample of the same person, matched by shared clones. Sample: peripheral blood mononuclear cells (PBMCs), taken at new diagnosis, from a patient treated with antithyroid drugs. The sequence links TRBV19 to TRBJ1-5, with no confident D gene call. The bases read TGTGCCAGTAGTGGAGCCCTTACATCGCTTCAGCCCCAGCATTTT. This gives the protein CASSGALTSLQPQHF.